This T cell receptor (beta chain) was retrieved from a study of control samples from healthy donors and cancer patients (dated by TCRdb to about 2020). The library relied on the immunoSEQ multiplex PCR assay. Held by TCRdb, this immuneACCESS table contains in-frame sequences only and omits some clones. Under half of the omission traces to an unresolved V gene where checked; the cause of the rest is unknown. In all, the sample holds 100,000 or so clones, and around 80% of those were seen once. Of the sample, 8% to 11% falls within the top ten clones. V loses 3 bases, J loses 2 bases, and the germline ends lie 13 bases apart. Taken from the germline V gene (reference sequence), the CDR1 and CDR2 loops are LNHDA and SQIVND. The CDR3 goes from the cysteine to the phenylalanine over 15 residues. The sequence is cut down to CDR3 DNA, 45 bases in frame from base 1. As concerns this clone: The specificity of this receptor is unknown. No base quality values were provided; no much bigger clone lies one nucleotide off.

The source of this sequence is a young woman in good health. The material sequenced was blood. The V and J genes are TRBV19 and TRBJ1-1, and the D gene may be TRBD1, 6 bases matching. The CDR3 sequence is CASSITGGPNTEAFF. The DNA sequence follows: TGTGCCAGTAGTATCACCGGGGGCCCCAACACTGAAGCTTTCTTT.